This T cell receptor (beta chain) was profiled in a study of cytomegalovirus exposure and HLA in healthy donors. Overall study: According to later analysis, the same platform produced the approximately 130 validation and over 600 first-cohort repertoires.

For this clone: No antigen is known for it.

General study findings and limits: Clusters of TCRs from the first cohort tended to co-occur in the 120 validation repertoires (as a later analysis found). Most TCR sequences showed up rarely, but some public TCRs showed up in many donors.

This table comes from immunoSEQ multiplex PCR, and its TCRdb copy is limited to in-frame clones, with some not included. The repertoire consists of fewer than 200,000 clones, with 86% occurring once and the leading ten covering 6% to 8.5%. Germline CDR1 is SGHKS and CDR2 is YYEKEE (reference sequence). Trimming left V 6 bases short and J 2 bases short, with 5 bases between. The CDR3 spans 11 residues. The specimen sequenced was PBMCs. This chain joins TRBV5-5 and TRBJ1-1, with unresolved D. The source of this sequence is a young man in good health and CMV-seropositive. The CDR3 spells CASIHNTEAFF. The CDR3 DNA reads TGTGCCAGCATCCACAACACTGAAGCTTTCTTT.